The 13 T cell receptor beta chains given below trace back to one sample, sequenced in a study of CD8 T cells in ankylosing spondylitis. Study-wide findings and caveats: There was a TCR beta motif, made of several highly homologous variants, that appeared characteristic of ankylosing spondylitis blood.

These receptors' targets are unknown. TCRdb processed the 5' RACE reads anew with MiXCR; each CDR3 protein has one entry. The sample consists of over 450,000 distinct CDR3 sequences, 12% of them appearing once. Source material: blood, either unsorted or a sorted T cell fraction (not recorded which). Receptor source: a male donor with ankylosing spondylitis.

This clonotype was seen a handful of times. This chain joins TRBV20-1 and TRBJ2-3; no definite D call. The CDR3 is 15 residues long. Germline V gives CDR1 DFQATT, CDR2 SNEGSKA (reference sequence). Trimming removed 0 bases at V and 0 bases at J, with 10 bases between. The CDR3 protein is CSARDAVSSTDTQYF. The DNA of the CDR3 is TGCAGTGCTAGAGATGCGGTCTCTAGCACAGATACGCAGTATTTT.

This clonotype was picked up a small number of times. The V and J genes are TRBV24-1 and TRBJ1-2; D gene unclear. The germline V and J ends were trimmed by 3 bases and 4 bases, with 11 bases remaining between them. CDR3 length: 14 amino acids. Germline-derived CDR1 and CDR2 are KGHDR and SFDVKD. DNA for the CDR3: TGTGCCACCAGTGATCCTCGACGGATCTATGGCTACACCTTC. This translates into CATSDPRRIYGYTF.

The J gene is TRBJ1-3, the V gene TRBV4-1, with 10 bases fitting TRBD1. Germline lookup yields CDR1 MGHRA and CDR2 YSYEKL. This CDR3 contains 17 residues. Losses at the gene ends were 1 base for V and 3 bases for J; bases not matched to a gene: 6. CDR3 sequence (DNA): TGCGCCAGCAGCCAAGTCCTAGACAGGGGGCTTGGAAACACCATATATTTT. Protein sequence: CASSQVLDRGLGNTIYF.

This clonotype was observed a handful of times. V and J are TRBV2 and TRBJ1-1; D is unclear. The CDR3 contains 15 residues. From germline, CDR1 is SNHLY and CDR2 FYNNEI. V lost 0 bases, J lost 1 base, and 9 bases lay in between. The CDR3 DNA reads TGTGCCAGCAGTGAAGCGCTTACAGCGAACACTGAAGCTTTCTTT. This gives the protein CASSEALTANTEAFF.

The V and J genes are TRBV7-2 and TRBJ1-1; D remains unclear. The length of the CDR3 is 15 residues. CDR1 SGHTA and CDR2 FQGNSA come from the germline V gene. The germline V and J ends were trimmed by 5 bases and 1 base, with 14 bases remaining between them. The CDR3 protein is CASSRVRVPNTEAFF. The CDR3 bases are TGTGCCAGCAGCCGGGTTCGAGTACCGAACACTGAAGCTTTCTTT.

The sample holds a few counts of this clonotype. V gene TRBV27 combines with J gene TRBJ2-7, with 8 nucleotides matching TRBD2. This CDR3 is 16 amino acids long. The junction had 10 bases not matched to a gene; V was cut back by 2 bases and J by 4 bases. Germline-derived CDR1 and CDR2 are MNHEY and SMNVEV (reference sequence). The CDR3 sequence: CASSLRSRTSRYEQYF. CDR3 DNA sequence: TGTGCCAGCAGTTTAAGGTCTAGGACTAGCAGGTACGAGCAGTACTTC.

This chain joins TRBV23-1 and TRBJ2-5; a weak D match, TRBD1 (6 bases). TRBV23-1 is marked as an open reading frame, function uncertain. Trimming took off 3 bases at V and 0 bases at J, with 17 bases between the two ends. The CDR3 has 17 amino acids. The CDR3 coding sequence is TGCGCCAGCAGTCAGCCCAACAGGGTACTGTACCAAGAGACCCAGTACTTC. Protein sequence: CASSQPNRVLYQETQYF.

This clonotype was recorded a few times. This rearrangement joins TRBV25-1 to TRBJ1-1; D call uncertain. V was clipped by 4 bases and J by 2 bases, with 11 bases between them. The CDR3 has 14 residues. Germline CDR1 and CDR2: MGHDK and SYGVNS. The DNA of the CDR3 is TGTGCCAGCAGTGGGTCCGTAATCAACACTGAAGCTTTCTTT. It translates to CASSGSVINTEAFF.

The chain employs TRBV27 and TRBJ2-2; D is perhaps TRBD1 or TRBD2 (6 bases each). V lost 6 bases and J 7 bases, leaving 12 bases between the germline ends. The length of the CDR3 is 13 residues. Germline-derived CDR1 and CDR2 are MNHEY and SMNVEV (reference sequence). The CDR3 nucleotides are TGTGCCAGCAGCCCGGGGGCCGGCGGGGAGCTGTTTTTT. This sequence encodes CASSPGAGGELFF.

J is TRBJ1-5 and V is TRBV19; the D is unclear. V shed 6 bases and J shed 2 bases, with 8 bases lying between them. CDR3 size: 13 residues. Looked up from germline, CDR1 is LNHDA and CDR2 is SQIVND (reference sequence). DNA for the CDR3: TGTGCCAGTAGGGCGGACGGCAATCAGCCCCAGCATTTT. This codes for CASRADGNQPQHF.

V and J are TRBV15 and TRBJ1-6; D unresolved. Trimming pared 1 base from V and 5 bases from J, leaving 9 bases between. This CDR3 has 15 amino acids. The germline gives CDR1 LNHNV, CDR2 YYDKDF (reference sequence). CDR3 loop: CATSRVGGNNSPLHF. The CDR3 coding sequence is TGTGCCACCAGCAGAGTGGGCGGAAATAATTCACCCCTCCACTTT. Complete variable domain (other parts from reference TRBV15 and TRBJ1-6): DAMVIQNPRYQVTQFGKPVTLSCSQTLNHNVMYWYQQKSSQAPKLLFHYYDKDFNNEADTPDNFQSRRPNTSFCFLDIRSPGLGDTAMYLCATSRVGGNNSPLHFGNGTRLTVT.

This clonotype has just a few counts. The chain carries TRBV5-1 and TRBJ2-7; 10 bases map to TRBD2. V dropped 4 bases and J dropped 4; count of bases not matched to a gene: 11. From germline, CDR1 is SGHRS and CDR2 YFSETQ. The length of the CDR3 is 16 residues. The CDR3 reads CASSPAMSSGSYEQYF. DNA of the CDR3: TGCGCCAGCAGCCCTGCTATGTCTAGCGGGAGTTACGAGCAGTACTTC.

Ten or more counts support this clonotype. The rearrangement joins TRBV5-6 to TRBJ2-1, with D perhaps matching TRBD1 (6 bases). The CDR3 runs 16 residues. CDR1 and CDR2 from the germline V gene are SGHDT and YYEEEE. The germline V and J ends were trimmed by 0 bases and 2 bases, with 12 bases remaining between them. The CDR3 DNA reads TGTGCCAGCAGCTTGGAAACAGGGAGCACCTACAATGAGCAGTTCTTC. It yields the protein CASSLETGSTYNEQFF. Full variable domain (remainder filled in from reference TRBV5-6 and TRBJ2-1): DAGVTQSPTHLIKTRGQQVTLRCSPKSGHDTVSWYQQALGQGPQFIFQYYEEEERQRGNFPDRFSGHQFPNYSSELNVNALLLGDSALYLCASSLETGSTYNEQFFGPGTRLTVL.